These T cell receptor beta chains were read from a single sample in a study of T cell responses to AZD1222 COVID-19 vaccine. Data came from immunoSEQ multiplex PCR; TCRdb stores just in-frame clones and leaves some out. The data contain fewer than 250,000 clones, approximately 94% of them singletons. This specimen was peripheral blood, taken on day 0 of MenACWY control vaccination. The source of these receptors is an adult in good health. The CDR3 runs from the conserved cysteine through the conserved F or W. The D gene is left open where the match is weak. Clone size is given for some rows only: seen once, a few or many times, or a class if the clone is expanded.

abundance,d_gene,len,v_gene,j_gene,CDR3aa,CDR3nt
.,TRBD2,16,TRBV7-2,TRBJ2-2,CASSLTSGGYTGELFF,TGTGCCAGCAGCCTAACTAGCGGGGGATACACCGGGGAGCTGTTTTTT
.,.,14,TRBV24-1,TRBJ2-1,CATGPAGSYNEQFF,TGTGCCACCGGCCCGGCGGGCTCCTACAATGAGCAGTTCTTC
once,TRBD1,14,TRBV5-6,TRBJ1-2,CASSADRAPYGYTF,TGTGCCAGCAGCGCCGACAGGGCTCCCTATGGCTACACCTTC
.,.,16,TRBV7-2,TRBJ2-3,CASSLKVGRTGGGQYF,TGTGCCAGCAGCTTAAAAGTGGGGCGGACAGGAGGGGGGCAGTATTTT
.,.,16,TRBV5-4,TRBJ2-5,CASSLAPSSGQETQYF,TGTGCCAGCAGCTTGGCTCCCTCCAGCGGCCAAGAGACCCAGTACTTC
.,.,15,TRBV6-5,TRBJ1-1,CASRPGTARNTEAFF,TGTGCCAGCAGACCCGGGACGGCCCGGAACACTGAAGCTTTCTTT
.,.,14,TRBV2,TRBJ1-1,CASSEIVTNTEAFF,TGTGCCAGCAGTGAAATAGTGACTAACACTGAAGCTTTCTTT
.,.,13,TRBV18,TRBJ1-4,CASSPGAAPGLFF,TGTGCCAGCTCACCAGGGGCCGCCCCCGGGCTGTTTTTT
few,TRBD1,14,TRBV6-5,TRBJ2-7,CASSYRGQGSEQYF,TGTGCCAGCAGTTACAGAGGACAGGGAAGCGAGCAGTACTTC
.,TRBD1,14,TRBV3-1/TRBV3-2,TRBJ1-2,CASSQGLRGGGYTF,TGTGCCAGCAGCCAAGGGCTCAGGGGGGGAGGCTACACCTTC
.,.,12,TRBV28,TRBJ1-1,CAIYGVNTEAFF,TGTGCCATTTATGGGGTGAACACTGAAGCTTTCTTT
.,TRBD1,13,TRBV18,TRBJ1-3,CASSGDRGDTIYF,TGTGCCAGCTCCGGGGACAGGGGAGACACCATATATTTT
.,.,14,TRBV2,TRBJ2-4,CASSVEGAGNIQYF,TGTGCCAGCAGTGTGGAGGGGGCGGGAAACATTCAGTACTTC
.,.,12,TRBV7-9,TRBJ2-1,CASSPGGQEQFF,TGTGCCAGCAGCCCCGGCGGACAGGAGCAGTTCTTC
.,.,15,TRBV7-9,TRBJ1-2,CASSLPPQGNYGYTF,TGTGCCAGCAGCCTCCCACCCCAGGGGAACTATGGCTACACCTTC
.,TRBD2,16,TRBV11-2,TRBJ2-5,CASSFSQSGVGKTQYF,TGTGCCAGCAGCTTCTCTCAAAGCGGGGTTGGCAAGACCCAGTACTTC
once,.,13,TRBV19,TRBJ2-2,CASRTESTGELFF,TGTGCCAGTCGGACAGAATCCACCGGGGAGCTGTTTTTT
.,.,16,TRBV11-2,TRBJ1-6,CASSLDPRSYNSPLHF,TGTGCCAGCAGCTTAGACCCTCGCTCCTATAATTCACCCCTCCACTTT
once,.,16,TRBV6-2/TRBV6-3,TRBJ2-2,CASSYSNTGNTGELFF,TGTGCCAGCAGTTATTCAAATACTGGTAACACCGGGGAGCTGTTTTTT
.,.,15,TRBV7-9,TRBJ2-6,CASSHSGAGANVLTF,TGTGCCAGCAGCCATTCAGGGGCTGGGGCCAACGTCCTGACTTTC
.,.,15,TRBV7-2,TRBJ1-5,CASSPGVYSNQPQHF,TGTGCCAGCAGCCCTGGTGTTTATAGCAATCAGCCCCAGCATTTT
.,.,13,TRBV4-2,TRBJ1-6,CASSQEGNSPLHF,TGTGCCAGCAGCCAAGAGGGTAATTCACCCCTCCACTTT
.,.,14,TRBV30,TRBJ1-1,CAWSVMGARAEAFF,TGTGCCTGGAGTGTAATGGGGGCGCGGGCTGAAGCTTTCTTT
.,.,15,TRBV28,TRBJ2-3,CASTFGRAYTDTQYF,TGTGCCAGCACCTTCGGGCGGGCCTACACAGATACGCAGTATTTT
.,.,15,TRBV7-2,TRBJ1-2,CASSPGGPQALSYTF,TGTGCCAGCAGTCCCGGCGGCCCCCAGGCACTGAGCTACACCTTC
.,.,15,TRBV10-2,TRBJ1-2,CASSETRDGSYGYTF,TGCGCCAGCAGTGAGACCCGGGACGGATCCTATGGCTACACCTTC
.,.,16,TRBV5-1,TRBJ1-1,CASRLDSGAGSGEAFF,TGCGCCAGCAGATTGGACAGTGGGGCAGGGTCAGGAGAAGCTTTCTTT
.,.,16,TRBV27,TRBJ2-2,CASSLSRLTNTGELFF,TGTGCCAGCAGTTTATCAAGGCTTACCAACACCGGGGAGCTGTTTTTT
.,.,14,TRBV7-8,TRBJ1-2,CASSLEAGRYGYTF,TGTGCCAGCAGCTTAGAGGCAGGGCGCTATGGCTACACCTTC
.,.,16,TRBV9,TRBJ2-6,CASTRGAVSGANVLTF,TGTGCCAGCACCCGAGGCGCCGTGTCTGGGGCCAACGTCCTGACTTTC
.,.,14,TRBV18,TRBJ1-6,CASSPPSVNSPLHF,TGTGCCAGCTCACCACCAAGCGTCAATTCACCCCTCCACTTT
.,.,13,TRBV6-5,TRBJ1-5,CASSPDRRQPQHF,TGTGCCAGCAGTCCCGACCGCCGTCAGCCCCAGCATTTT
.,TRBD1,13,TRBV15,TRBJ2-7,CATSAKQGFGQYF,TGTGCCACCAGCGCAAAACAGGGGTTTGGGCAGTACTTC
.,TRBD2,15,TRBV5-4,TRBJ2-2,CASSLEGLAGGELFF,TGTGCCAGCAGCTTAGAGGGACTAGCTGGCGGGGAGCTGTTTTTT
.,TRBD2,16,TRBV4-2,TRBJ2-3,CASSYAGLAGTDTQYF,TGTGCCAGCAGCTACGCCGGACTAGCGGGCACAGATACGCAGTATTTT
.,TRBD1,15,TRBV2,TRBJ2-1,CASSDSTGIYNEQFF,TGTGCCAGCAGTGATTCGACAGGGATCTACAATGAGCAGTTCTTC
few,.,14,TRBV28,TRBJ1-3,CASSGSGGANTIYF,TGTGCCAGCAGCGGATCTGGGGGGGCAAACACCATATATTTT
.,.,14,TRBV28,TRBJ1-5,CASSLGGGGQPQHF,TGTGCCAGCAGTTTAGGTGGCGGGGGCCAGCCCCAGCATTTT
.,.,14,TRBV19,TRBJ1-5,CASSSGRLNQPQHF,TGTGCCAGTAGTTCGGGCAGACTCAATCAGCCCCAGCATTTT
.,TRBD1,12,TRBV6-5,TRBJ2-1,CASSLGQGIKFF,TGTGCCAGCAGTCTTGGACAGGGAATCAAGTTCTTC
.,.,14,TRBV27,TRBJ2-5,CASSPSGVWETQYF,TGTGCCAGCAGTCCCTCAGGGGTATGGGAGACCCAGTACTTC
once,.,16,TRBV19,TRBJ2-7,CASSIGSGGAGDEQYF,TGTGCCAGTAGTATAGGCAGCGGAGGGGCCGGGGACGAGCAGTACTTC
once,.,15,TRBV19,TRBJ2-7,CASSIDPGPSYEQYF,TGTGCCAGTAGTATAGATCCGGGACCCTCCTACGAGCAGTACTTC
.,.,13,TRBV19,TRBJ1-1,CASSQGRITEAFF,TGTGCCAGTAGCCAGGGACGGATCACTGAAGCTTTCTTT
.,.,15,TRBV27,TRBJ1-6,CASSWGTGYNSPLHF,TGTGCCAGCAGTTGGGGGACGGGTTATAATTCACCCCTCCACTTT
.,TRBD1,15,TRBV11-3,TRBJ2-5,CASSLRDRGTETQYF,TGTGCCAGCAGCCTACGGGACAGGGGGACGGAGACCCAGTACTTC